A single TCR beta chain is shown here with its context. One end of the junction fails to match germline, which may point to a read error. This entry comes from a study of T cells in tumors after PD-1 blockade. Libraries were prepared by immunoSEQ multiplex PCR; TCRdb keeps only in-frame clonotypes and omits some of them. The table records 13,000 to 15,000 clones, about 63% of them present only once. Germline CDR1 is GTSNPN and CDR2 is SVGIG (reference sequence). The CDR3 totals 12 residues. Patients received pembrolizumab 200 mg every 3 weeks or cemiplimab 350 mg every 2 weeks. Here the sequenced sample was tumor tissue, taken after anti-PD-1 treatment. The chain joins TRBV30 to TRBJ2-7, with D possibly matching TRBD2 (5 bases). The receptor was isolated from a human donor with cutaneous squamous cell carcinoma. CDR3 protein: CARRGYDHEQYF. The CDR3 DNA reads TGTGCCCGGAGAGGGTACGACCACGAGCAGTACTTC.